This passage covers 16 T cell receptor beta chains from one sample sequenced in a study of T-cell memory formation after mild COVID-19. In TCRdb, the 5' RACE reads were re-called with MiXCR into one record per CDR3 protein. Found here are around 300,000 distinct CDR3 sequences, about a sixth of them singletons; the top ten hold about 23%. The specimen was PBMCs or a T cell subset sorted from them (not recorded which). These receptor sequences come from a man between 18 and 35 years old who had mild COVID-19 (a few samples of this study predate the infection). Cell type and time point are not known.

This clonotype was observed many times. This rearrangement joins TRBV11-2 to TRBJ2-3, with a weak D call TRBD1 (6 bases). This CDR3 is built from 13 residues. Germline CDR1 reads SGHAT; CDR2 reads FQNNGV. V lost 4 bases to trimming and J lost 5 bases, with 10 bases between them. CDR3 sequence: CASSWGLGDTQYF. DNA for the CDR3: TGTGCCAGCAGCTGGGGGCTTGGAGATACGCAGTATTTT.

This clonotype was detected a few times. The rearrangement uses TRBV7-9 and TRBJ1-5; D may be TRBD1 (6 bases). Germline CDR1 reads SEHNR; CDR2 reads FQNEAQ (reference sequence). V lost 5 bases, J lost 9 bases, and 14 bases lay in between. The CDR3 sequence is 13 residues long. The CDR3 is CASSPGAGMPQHF. In nucleotides, the CDR3 is TGTGCCAGCAGCCCAGGGGCCGGGATGCCCCAGCATTTT.

This chain uses TRBV9 with TRBJ1-2; perhaps TRBD1 as D (5 bases). CDR1 SGDLS and CDR2 YYNGEE come from the germline V gene. The V end lost 0 bases, the J end lost 2 bases, and 5 bases lay between the germline ends. This CDR3 has 13 residues. CDR3 nucleotides: TGTGCCAGCAGCGTAGAGGGGAACTATGGCTACACCTTC. Translation gives CASSVEGNYGYTF.

The V gene is TRBV12-3 or TRBV12-4, the J gene TRBJ1-4; no clear D. The V end lost 2 bases, the J end lost 4 bases, and 11 bases lay between the germline ends. The CDR3 is 15 residues long. DNA for the CDR3: TGTGCCAGCAGTTTAACGGCGAGGAGTAATGAAAAACTGTTTTTT. It specifies CASSLTARSNEKLFF.

The V gene is TRBV5-1, the J gene TRBJ2-2, with 8 bases that match TRBD2. CDR3 length: 15 residues. Germline V gene sequence: CDR1 SGHRS, CDR2 YFSETQ. V gave up 2 bases and J gave up 4 bases; unmatched junction bases: 4. The CDR3 loop is CASSFGGLVTGELFF. CDR3 in DNA: TGCGCCAGCAGCTTCGGGGGACTAGTCACCGGGGAGCTGTTTTTT.

The J gene is TRBJ1-6, the V gene TRBV20-1, with D hard to call. This CDR3 region has 15 residues. The germline gives CDR1 DFQATT, CDR2 SNEGSKA (reference sequence). V was clipped by 3 bases and J by 2 bases, with 11 bases between them. The CDR3 loop reads CSARATQAYNSPLHF. Here the CDR3 DNA reads TGCAGTGCTAGGGCTACCCAAGCCTATAATTCACCCCTCCACTTT.

This chain links TRBV6-2 or TRBV6-3 with TRBJ1-1; no clear D gene. From germline, CDR1 is MNHEY and CDR2 SVGEGT. The CDR3 is 11 residues long. V lost 8 bases and J lost 5, with 9 bases in between. CDR3: CASLRGTEAFF. The DNA of the CDR3 is TGTGCCAGCTTGAGAGGGACTGAAGCTTTCTTT.

As for this clonotype: A much larger clone lies one base from this, so it may be a read error. V gene TRBV7-6 combines with J gene TRBJ2-7; no firm D call. Per germline, CDR1 SGHVS and CDR2 FNYEAQ. This CDR3 spans 15 amino acids. The V end lost 1 base, the J end lost 6 bases, and 16 bases lay between the germline ends. This chain's CDR3 is CASSLGSEMGIEQYF. The DNA for the CDR3 is TGTGCCAGCAGCTTAGGGTCTGAGATGGGGATCGAGCAGTACTTC. The variable domain in full, with the rest retrieved from reference TRBV7-6 and TRBJ2-7, is GAGVSQSPRYKVTKRGQDVALRCDPISGHVSLYWYRQALGQGPEFLTYFNYEAQQDKSGLPNDRFSAERPEGSISTLTIQRTEQRDSAMYRCASSLGSEMGIEQYFGPGTRLTVT.

This clonotype was seen once. This chain connects TRBV11-2 to TRBJ2-1, with a tentative D call TRBD2 (6 bases). The CDR3 has 14 amino acids. Per the germline V gene, CDR1 is SGHAT and CDR2 is FQNNGV. Trimming left V 3 bases short and J 12 bases short, with 18 bases between. Written as DNA, the CDR3 is TGTGCCAGCAGCTTCGACTCTGGGCCCGGGGGGCAGTTCTTC. Its protein product is CASSFDSGPGGQFF.

This clonotype was counted only a few times. V is TRBV15 and J is TRBJ2-7; 8 positions match TRBD2. CDR1 and CDR2 from the germline V gene are LNHNV and YYDKDF (reference sequence). V was pared by 0 bases and J by 4 bases, with 11 bases of the junction left unmatched. The CDR3 length is 17 residues. The CDR3 coding sequence is TGTGCCACCAGCAGAGACTGGGGACAAGCGGGGGTTTACGAGCAGTACTTC. Translation: CATSRDWGQAGVYEQYF.

Only a few counts were recorded for this clonotype. The J gene is TRBJ2-1, the V gene TRBV5-1, with a tentative D call TRBD2 (5 bases). The CDR3 sequence is 13 residues long. Trimming left V 4 bases short and J 9 bases short, with 14 bases between. CDR1 is SGHRS and CDR2 is YFSETQ in the germline V gene. This chain's CDR3 is CASSSTRVGEQFF. The CDR3 DNA sequence: TGCGCCAGCAGCAGTACTAGAGTCGGTGAGCAGTTCTTC. Full variable domain (remainder filled in from reference TRBV5-1 and TRBJ2-1): KAGVTQTPRYLIKTRGQQVTLSCSPISGHRSVSWYQQTPGQGLQFLFEYFSETQRNKGNFPGRFSGRQFSNSRSEMNVSTLELGDSALYLCASSSTRVGEQFFGPGTRLTVL.

V usage is TRBV5-1 and J usage is TRBJ2-6; 7 bases are a match to TRBD2. V gave up 6 bases and J gave up 0 bases; unmatched junction bases: 3. The germline V gene encodes CDR1 SGHRS and CDR2 YFSETQ. The length of the CDR3 is 15 residues. The CDR3 is CASNRGSSGANVLTF. For the CDR3, the DNA is TGCGCCAGCAACCGCGGGAGCTCTGGGGCCAACGTCCTGACTTTC.

The sample holds many counts of this clonotype. The CDR3 region has the DNA TGCGCCAGCAGCCAAGGGCTACTAGCGGGGGGGCGATACGAGCAGTACTTC. Translating it yields CASSQGLLAGGRYEQYF. The chain links TRBV4-1 to TRBJ2-7; 13 positions match TRBD2. Per germline, CDR1 MGHRA and CDR2 YSYEKL. The CDR3 is 17 amino acids. The ends lost 1 base at V and 4 bases at J; junction bases unmatched: 7.

The table lists this clonotype with a few counts. The chain has TRBV7-9 and TRBJ2-7; D gene ambiguous. V lost 5 bases to trimming and J lost 2 bases, with 10 bases between them. The CDR3 runs to 13 residues. Germline V lookup: CDR1 SEHNR, CDR2 FQNEAQ (reference sequence). CDR3 nucleotide sequence: TGTGCCAGCAGCCACCTCAGCGCCTACGAGCAGTACTTC. It yields the protein CASSHLSAYEQYF.

Only a few counts were recorded for this clonotype. The chain carries TRBV28 and TRBJ2-3; 7 bases agree with TRBD1. From germline, CDR1 is MDHEN and CDR2 SYDVKM. The CDR3 totals 13 residues. The V segment lost 0 bases and the J segment 9 bases; nucleotides outside the gene matches: 3. The CDR3 is CASSLWSRGTQYF. In DNA, the CDR3 is TGTGCCAGCAGTTTATGGAGCAGGGGGACGCAGTATTTT. Together with reference TRBV28 and TRBJ2-3, the CDR3 gives the full variable domain: DVKVTQSSRYLVKRTGEKVFLECVQDMDHENMFWYRQDPGLGLRLIYFSYDVKMKEKGDIPEGYSVSREKKERFSLILESASTNQTSMYLCASSLWSRGTQYFGPGTRLTVL.

The chain uses TRBV7-2 and TRBJ2-1; tentatively, D is TRBD2 (6 bases). CDR1 is SGHTA and CDR2 is FQGNSA in the germline V gene. This CDR3 comprises 15 residues. V gave up 1 base and J gave up 10 bases, with 17 bases separating them. CDR3 DNA sequence: TGTGCCAGCAGCTTAGGGGGGACTGCAGAACGGGAGCAGTTCTTC. Translated, it gives CASSLGGTAEREQFF.